The 23 T cell receptor beta chains in this list originate from one sample, sequenced in a study of blood T cell repertoires in COVID-19. TCRdb's table, derived via immunoSEQ multiplex PCR, lists solely in-frame clones and lacks some. The sample holds approximately 250,000 clones, approximately 86% seen once. Sequencing input: peripheral blood. Every receptor here comes from a man aged 18-30 years with active or convalescent COVID-19.

The CDR3 coding sequence is TGTGCCAGCTCCCTGGGGGGGGCGGGGGAGCAGTTCTTC. Translation gives CASSLGGAGEQFF. This chain links TRBV12-3 or TRBV12-4 with TRBJ2-1; TRBD2 might be the D (7 bases). The CDR3 totals 13 residues. Trimming took off 8 bases at V and 10 bases at J, with 18 bases between the two ends.

About this clone itself: The DNA is omitted, as the CDR3 cannot be located on it reliably, and the CDR3 follows TCRdb's listing. The chain has TRBV28 and TRBJ1-1. Inclusive of both ends, the CDR3 amounts to 16 amino acids. Germline loops: CDR1 MDHEN, CDR2 SYDVKM. CDR3 in amino acids: CASSLYFGGEDTEAFF.

The chain joins TRBV4-1 to TRBJ2-2, with D perhaps TRBD2 (5 bases). The germline V and J ends were trimmed by 1 base and 6 bases, with 12 bases remaining between them. This CDR3 region has 15 residues. The germline gives CDR1 MGHRA, CDR2 YSYEKL. The CDR3 protein is CASSQGGFLAGELFF. The CDR3, as DNA: TGCGCCAGCAGCCAAGGAGGGTTTCTGGCCGGGGAGCTGTTTTTT.

The rearrangement joins TRBV5-4 to TRBJ2-3, with 7 bases identical to TRBD1. Per germline, CDR1 SGHNT and CDR2 YYREEE (reference sequence). The CDR3 loop spans 16 amino acids. The V gene end was trimmed by 2 bases and the J gene end by 0 bases; junction bases not matched to a gene: 6. In DNA form, the CDR3 reads TGTGCCAGCAGCTTTACAGGGGCCTCTAGCACAGATACGCAGTATTTT. The encoded protein is CASSFTGASSTDTQYF.

The chain links TRBV19 to TRBJ2-1; 9 nucleotides match TRBD2. The CDR3 has 19 amino acids. The V and J ends lost 5 bases and 2 bases, in that order; junction bases with no gene match: 16. Germline-derived CDR1 and CDR2 are LNHDA and SQIVND (reference sequence). The CDR3 is CASSSRGSTTSGTYNEQFF. The DNA of the CDR3 is TGTGCCAGTAGTTCCAGGGGATCCACGACTAGCGGAACCTACAATGAGCAGTTCTTC.

The chain employs TRBV4-1 and TRBJ2-7; D possibly corresponds to TRBD1 (6 bases). Per the germline V gene, CDR1 is MGHRA and CDR2 is YSYEKL. The CDR3 has 15 amino acids. V shed 2 bases and J shed 3 bases, with 14 bases lying between them. CDR3 in DNA: TGCGCCAGCAGCCAATTACCGGGACACTACTACGAGCAGTACTTC. The encoded protein is CASSQLPGHYYEQYF.

The chain carries TRBV30 and TRBJ2-3; 8 nucleotides line up with TRBD1. The CDR3 is 12 amino acids. The V gene end was trimmed by 5 bases and the J gene end by 15 bases; junction bases not matched to a gene: 13. Germline V CDR1 and CDR2: GTSNPN, SVGIG (reference sequence). The CDR3 DNA reads TGTGCCTGGGGGTTCCAGGGGGCAGTGAAATATTTT. Amino acids: CAWGFQGAVKYF.

This clone was counted only a few times. The chain employs TRBV4-2 and TRBJ1-1; D uncertain. The CDR3 spans 14 residues. Trimming removed 8 bases from V and 1 base from J, with 14 bases in between. Looked up from germline, CDR1 is LGHNA and CDR2 is YNFKEQ. CDR3 DNA sequence: TGTGCCAGCTTAGCTCATCGGGGGAACACTGAAGCTTTCTTT. Translation: CASLAHRGNTEAFF.

V is TRBV9 and J is TRBJ1-1; possible D gene TRBD1, 6 bases. Trimming cost V 3 bases and J 6 bases, with 12 bases left between them. CDR3 size: 13 residues. CDR1 is SGDLS, CDR2 YYNGEE, per germline. The CDR3 sequence: CASSGRGAAEAFF. The CDR3 DNA reads as TGTGCCAGCAGCGGCCGGGGGGCTGCTGAAGCTTTCTTT. Using reference TRBV9 and TRBJ1-1 for the parts outside the CDR3, the full variable domain is DSGVTQTPKHLITATGQRVTLRCSPRSGDLSVYWYQQSLDQGLQFLIQYYNGEERAKGNILERFSAQQFPDLHSELNLSSLELGDSALYFCASSGRGAAEAFFGQGTRLTVV.

The chain couples TRBV10-2 to TRBJ1-4; 9 bases align to TRBD1. CDR3 size: 16 residues. The V gene end was trimmed by 6 bases and the J gene end by 8 bases; junction bases not matched to a gene: 13. CDR1 is WSHSY and CDR2 is SAAADI in the germline V gene. CDR3 protein: CASRDRDREGNEKLFF. CDR3 DNA: TGCGCCAGCAGGGACCGGGACAGGGAAGGAAACGAAAAACTGTTTTTT.

This clone occurred a few times. The rearrangement joins TRBV19 to TRBJ2-2; 7 positions match TRBD1. Trimming removed 7 bases from V and 5 bases from J; junction bases left unmatched: 10. Germline assignment: CDR1 LNHDA and CDR2 SQIVND (reference sequence). This CDR3 has 15 residues. The DNA of the CDR3 is TGTGCCAGTATACCCCACAACAGGGGAACCGGGGAGCTGTTTTTT. This codes for CASIPHNRGTGELFF. The whole variable domain, remainder taken from reference TRBV19 and TRBJ2-2, is DGGITQSPKYLFRKEGQNVTLSCEQNLNHDAMYWYRQDPGQGLRLIYYSQIVNDFQKGDIAEGYSVSREKKESFPLTVTSAQKNPTAFYLCASIPHNRGTGELFFGEGSRLTVL.

The rearrangement joins TRBV25-1 to TRBJ1-1; D call uncertain. V dropped 1 base and J dropped 1 base, with 7 bases sitting between them. The CDR3 runs to 14 residues. Germline assignment: CDR1 MGHDK and CDR2 SYGVNS. The DNA of the CDR3 is TGTGCCAGCAGTGAATGGGAGGAGAACACTGAAGCTTTCTTT. Protein sequence: CASSEWEENTEAFF.

J is TRBJ2-4 and V is TRBV7-9, with D perhaps matching TRBD2 (5 bases). V lost 6 bases, J lost 8 bases, and 11 bases lay in between. Germline loops: CDR1 SEHNR, CDR2 FQNEAQ (reference sequence). There are 12 residues in the CDR3. The CDR3, as DNA: TGTGCCAGCAGGGCCGAAGCGGACATTCAGTACTTC. It codes for CASRAEADIQYF.

This clone was observed a few times. The chain joins TRBV6-4 to TRBJ2-1; D is possibly TRBD1 (5 bases). The V end was cut by 0 bases, the J end by 6 bases, with 9 bases between. The CDR3 spans 14 residues. CDR1 and CDR2 from the germline V gene are MRHNA and SNTAGT. As DNA, the CDR3 is TGTGCCAGCAGTGACTCTGTAGGGGCCAATGAGCAGTTCTTC. Its protein product is CASSDSVGANEQFF.

The chain has TRBV4-2 and TRBJ2-3; tentatively, D is TRBD2 (6 bases). CDR1 and CDR2 (germline): LGHNA, YNFKEQ. The CDR3 extends over 13 amino acids. V lost 4 bases and J lost 6, with 11 bases in between. This CDR3 reads CASSPGVADTQYF. The CDR3, as DNA: TGTGCCAGCAGCCCGGGAGTCGCGGATACGCAGTATTTT.

V is TRBV6-5 and J is TRBJ1-2; D uncertain. The CDR3 is made up of 14 amino acids. Germline V gene lookup returns CDR1 MNHEY and CDR2 SVGAGI. V was shortened by 6 bases and J by 5 bases, with 16 bases between the two germline ends. Here the CDR3 DNA reads TGTGCCAGCAGCTCCACGACCGGAGGATATGGCTACACCTTC. This translates into CASSSTTGGYGYTF.

The chain uses TRBV30 and TRBJ1-2, with TRBD1 matching over 7 bases. Trimming at V came to 2 bases and at J to 8 bases, leaving 8 bases not matched to a gene. CDR1 and CDR2 from the germline V gene are GTSNPN and SVGIG (reference sequence). The CDR3 is 13 residues long. The CDR3 DNA sequence: TGTGCCTGGAGTCGGGACAGCCCGGGGGGCTACACCTTC. Residues: CAWSRDSPGGYTF.

This sequence joins TRBV10-1 and TRBJ2-7; no clear D. The V end was cut by 3 bases, the J end by 7 bases, with 13 bases between. Germline V gives CDR1 WNHNN, CDR2 SYGVQD (reference sequence). The CDR3 is made up of 13 amino acids. The CDR3 nucleotides are TGCGCCAGCAGTGACCTATCCCTACGTGAGCAGTACTTC. This sequence encodes CASSDLSLREQYF.

V usage is TRBV30 and J usage is TRBJ1-1, with 8 bases that match TRBD1. Germline CDR1 and CDR2: GTSNPN and SVGIG (reference sequence). There are 14 residues in the CDR3. The V segment lost 4 bases and the J segment 6 bases; nucleotides outside the gene matches: 10. The CDR3, as DNA: TGTGCCTGGACCTCGGGTCAGGGGGCCGCTGAAGCTTTCTTT. Its protein product is CAWTSGQGAAEAFF.

This clone has only a few counts. This chain uses TRBV9 with TRBJ2-3, with a possible D match to TRBD1 (6 bases). Per the germline V gene, CDR1 is SGDLS and CDR2 is YYNGEE. The CDR3 extends over 15 amino acids. The V gene lost 3 bases and the J gene lost 0 bases, with 11 bases spanning the gap. CDR3 protein: CASSADSPSTDTQYF. The DNA for the CDR3 is TGTGCCAGCAGCGCGGACAGCCCTAGCACAGATACGCAGTATTTT.

CDR3 region: CASSLSPLDRAAGYTF. The DNA of the CDR3 is TGTGCCAGCAGTTTATCCCCTTTGGACAGGGCAGCTGGCTACACCTTC. The chain carries TRBV27 and TRBJ1-2; 8 bases align to TRBD1. With 0 bases clipped from V and 7 bases from J, the junction kept 10 bases outside the gene matches. Germline CDR1 MNHEY, CDR2 SMNVEV (reference sequence). CDR3 length: 16 residues.

The chain joins TRBV29-1 to TRBJ1-4; D possibly corresponds to TRBD1 (6 bases). Germline lookup yields CDR1 SQVTM and CDR2 ANQGSEA. This CDR3 contains 15 residues. The V gene lost 6 bases and the J gene lost 3 bases, with 17 bases spanning the gap. This CDR3 reads CSVGTTGIANEKLFF. In DNA, the CDR3 is TGCAGCGTGGGAACTACAGGGATCGCTAATGAAAAACTGTTTTTT.

Comment on this clone: A read error may be the cause here, since a much bigger clone is one base away. The chain carries TRBV9 and TRBJ2-3; D is perhaps TRBD2 (7 bases). The CDR3 consists of 16 residues. The V gene's germline CDR1 is SGDLS and CDR2 YYNGEE. The V end lost 10 bases, the J end lost 1 base, and 22 bases lay between the germline ends. CDR3 sequence reads: CAPSVEGGGGTDTQYF. The CDR3 DNA follows: TGTGCCCCCAGCGTAGAGGGGGGGGGAGGCACAGATACGCAGTATTTT. Full variable domain (remainder filled in from reference TRBV9 and TRBJ2-3): DSGVTQTPKHLITATGQRVTLRCSPRSGDLSVYWYQQSLDQGLQFLIQYYNGEERAKGNILERFSAQQFPDLHSELNLSSLELGDSALYFCAPSVEGGGGTDTQYFGPGTRLTVL.